The clone carrying this T cell receptor (beta chain) was observed a handful of times. Original analysis: By means of reference gene primer amplification, nucleated cell counts were estimated. Repertoires were generated with immunoSEQ multiplex PCR, while TCRdb's copy carries only in-frame clones and drops some. V and J calls plus clone size are reproduced from that table; the DNA served to infer D and trimming. The sample shows 90,000 or so clones, roughly 86% of them seen only once. These data belong to a study of blood T cell repertoires in COVID-19. The specimen sequenced was peripheral blood. The receptor comes from a human donor in a cohort sampled during active COVID-19.

The CDR3 region is CASSSTSGAADTQYF. The CDR3 DNA is TGCGCCAGCAGCTCAACTAGCGGGGCGGCAGATACGCAGTATTTT. The genes are TRBV5-1 and TRBJ2-3; TRBD2 matches at 10 bases. Germline-derived CDR1 and CDR2 are SGHRS and YFSETQ. The ends lost 3 bases at V and 4 bases at J; junction bases unmatched: 5. CDR3 size: 15 residues. Full variable domain (missing parts from reference TRBV5-1 and TRBJ2-3): KAGVTQTPRYLIKTRGQQVTLSCSPISGHRSVSWYQQTPGQGLQFLFEYFSETQRNKGNFPGRFSGRQFSNSRSEMNVSTLELGDSALYLCASSSTSGAADTQYFGPGTRLTVL.